This T cell receptor beta chain originates from a study of blood T cell repertoires in COVID-19. Whole-study context: PBMCs, B-cell-depleted T cells, or T cells were the source of the cDNA or gDNA that made up the material.

Deletions cut 0 bases from V and 8 bases from J, with 16 bases between. Germline lookup yields CDR1 GTSNPN and CDR2 SVGIG (reference sequence). This CDR3 has 15 amino acids. Per the authors' pipeline: Amplification from reference gene primers served as the basis for estimated nucleated cell counts. Libraries were prepared by immunoSEQ multiplex PCR; TCRdb keeps only in-frame clonotypes and omits some of them. V, J and clone size are taken as reported in that table, and D and trimming were inferred from the DNA itself. The profile shows about 290,000 clones, 89% of them singletons. This TCR derives from a woman younger than 45 with COVID-19, enrolled during active disease. The chain links TRBV30 to TRBJ1-4, with D tentatively TRBD1 (5 bases). Sequenced material: peripheral blood. CDR3 bases: TGTGCCTGGAGTGTAGGGTCGGCGGGGCGGGAAAAACTGTTTTTT. It is translated as CAWSVGSAGREKLFF.